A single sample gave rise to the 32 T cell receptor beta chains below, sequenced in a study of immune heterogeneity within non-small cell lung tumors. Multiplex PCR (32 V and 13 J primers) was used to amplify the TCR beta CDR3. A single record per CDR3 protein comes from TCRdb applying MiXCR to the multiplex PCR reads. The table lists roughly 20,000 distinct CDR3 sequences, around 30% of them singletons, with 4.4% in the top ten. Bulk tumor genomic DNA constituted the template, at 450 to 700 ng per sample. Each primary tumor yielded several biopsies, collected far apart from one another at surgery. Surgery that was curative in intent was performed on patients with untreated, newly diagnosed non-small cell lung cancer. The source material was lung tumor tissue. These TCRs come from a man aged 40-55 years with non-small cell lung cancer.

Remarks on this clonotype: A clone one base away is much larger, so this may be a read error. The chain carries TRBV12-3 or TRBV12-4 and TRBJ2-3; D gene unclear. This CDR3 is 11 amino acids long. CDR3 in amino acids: CAISFGDTQYF. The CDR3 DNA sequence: TGTGCCATCAGTTTTGGAGATACGCAGTATTTT.

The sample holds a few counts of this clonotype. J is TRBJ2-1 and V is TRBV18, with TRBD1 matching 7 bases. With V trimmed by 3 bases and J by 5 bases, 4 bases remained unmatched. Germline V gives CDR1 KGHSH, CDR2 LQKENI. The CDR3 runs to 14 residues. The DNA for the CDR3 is TGTGCCAGCTCACCGGGACAGCCAAACAATGAGCAGTTCTTC. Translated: CASSPGQPNNEQFF. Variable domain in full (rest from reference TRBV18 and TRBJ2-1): NAGVMQNPRHLVRRRGQEARLRCSPMKGHSHVYWYRQLPEEGLKFMVYLQKENIIDESGMPKERFSAEFPKEGPSILRIQQVVRGDSAAYFCASSPGQPNNEQFFGPGTRLTVL.

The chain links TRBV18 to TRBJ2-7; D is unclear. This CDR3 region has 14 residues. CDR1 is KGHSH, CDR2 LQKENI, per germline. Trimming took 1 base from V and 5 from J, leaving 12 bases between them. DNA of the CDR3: TGTGCCAGCTCACCACTCGACACCCCTCACGAGCAGTACTTC. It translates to CASSPLDTPHEQYF.

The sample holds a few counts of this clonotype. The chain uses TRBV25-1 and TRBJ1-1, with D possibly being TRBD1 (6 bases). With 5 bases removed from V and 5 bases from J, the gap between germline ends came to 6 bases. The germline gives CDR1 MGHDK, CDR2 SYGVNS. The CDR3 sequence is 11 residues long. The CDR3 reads CASSRGTEAFF. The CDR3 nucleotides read TGTGCCAGCAGTAGGGGGACTGAAGCTTTCTTT.

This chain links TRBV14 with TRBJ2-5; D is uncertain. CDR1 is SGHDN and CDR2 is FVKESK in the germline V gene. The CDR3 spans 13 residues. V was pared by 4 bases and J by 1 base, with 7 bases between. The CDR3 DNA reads TGTGCCAGCAGCCCTAGTCCCCAAGAGACCCAGTACTTC. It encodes CASSPSPQETQYF.

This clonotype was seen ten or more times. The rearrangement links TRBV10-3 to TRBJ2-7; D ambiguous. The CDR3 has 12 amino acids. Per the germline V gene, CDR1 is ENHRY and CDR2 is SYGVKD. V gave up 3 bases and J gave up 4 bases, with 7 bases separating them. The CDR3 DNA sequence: TGTGCCATCAGTGACTTGGGGTACGAGCAGTACTTC. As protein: CAISDLGYEQYF.

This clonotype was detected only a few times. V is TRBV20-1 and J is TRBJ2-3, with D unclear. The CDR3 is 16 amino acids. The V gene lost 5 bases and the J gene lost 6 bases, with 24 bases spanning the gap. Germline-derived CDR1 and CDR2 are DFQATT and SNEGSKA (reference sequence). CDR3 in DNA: TGCAGTGCTCAGACAATGGCGTATCAAAGGCGGGATACGCAGTATTTT. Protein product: CSAQTMAYQRRDTQYF.

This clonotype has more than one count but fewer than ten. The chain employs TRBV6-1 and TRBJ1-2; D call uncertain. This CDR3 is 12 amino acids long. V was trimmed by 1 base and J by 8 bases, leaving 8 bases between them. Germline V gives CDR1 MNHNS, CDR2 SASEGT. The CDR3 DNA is TGTGCCAGCAGTGAAGAGGTTTACGGCTACACCTTC. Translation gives CASSEEVYGYTF.

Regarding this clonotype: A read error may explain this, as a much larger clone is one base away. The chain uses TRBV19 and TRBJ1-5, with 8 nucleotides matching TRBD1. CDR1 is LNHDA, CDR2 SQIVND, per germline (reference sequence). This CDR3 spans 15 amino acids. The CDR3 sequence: CASSDQGAGGQAQHF. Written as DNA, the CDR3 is TGTGCCAGTAGTGATCAGGGGGCGGGGGGTCAGGCCCAGCATTTT.

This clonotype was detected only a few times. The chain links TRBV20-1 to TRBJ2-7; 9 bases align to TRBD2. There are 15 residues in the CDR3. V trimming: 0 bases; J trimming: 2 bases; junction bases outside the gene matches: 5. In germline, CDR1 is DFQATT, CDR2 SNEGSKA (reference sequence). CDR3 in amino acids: CSARDGASGTYEQYF. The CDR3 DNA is TGCAGTGCTAGAGATGGCGCTAGCGGGACCTACGAGCAGTACTTC.

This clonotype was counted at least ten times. In DNA, the CDR3 is TGTGCCTGGAGGGCCCTAACTAACTACGAGCAGTACTTC. Protein: CAWRALTNYEQYF. The rearrangement uses TRBV30 and TRBJ2-7, with D hard to call. Between the trimmed V and J ends, which lost 3 bases and 3 bases, there was a span of 12 bases. The CDR3 runs to 13 residues. CDR1 is GTSNPN and CDR2 is SVGIG in the germline V gene (reference sequence).

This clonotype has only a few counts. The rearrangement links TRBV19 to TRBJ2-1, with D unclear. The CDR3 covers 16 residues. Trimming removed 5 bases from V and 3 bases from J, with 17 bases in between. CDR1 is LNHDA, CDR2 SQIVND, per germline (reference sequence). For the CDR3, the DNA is TGTGCCAGTAGTCGAGAAGCGAGCAGCCTCTACAATGAGCAGTTCTTC. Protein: CASSREASSLYNEQFF. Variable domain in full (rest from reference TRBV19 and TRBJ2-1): DGGITQSPKYLFRKEGQNVTLSCEQNLNHDAMYWYRQDPGQGLRLIYYSQIVNDFQKGDIAEGYSVSREKKESFPLTVTSAQKNPTAFYLCASSREASSLYNEQFFGPGTRLTVL.

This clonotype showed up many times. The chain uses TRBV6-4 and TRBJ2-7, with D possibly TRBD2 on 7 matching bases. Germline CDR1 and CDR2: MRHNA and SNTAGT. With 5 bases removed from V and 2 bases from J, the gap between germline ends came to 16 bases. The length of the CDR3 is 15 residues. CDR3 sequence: CASSPWGGGPYEQYF. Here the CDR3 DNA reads TGTGCCAGCAGTCCGTGGGGGGGGGGCCCCTACGAGCAGTACTTC.

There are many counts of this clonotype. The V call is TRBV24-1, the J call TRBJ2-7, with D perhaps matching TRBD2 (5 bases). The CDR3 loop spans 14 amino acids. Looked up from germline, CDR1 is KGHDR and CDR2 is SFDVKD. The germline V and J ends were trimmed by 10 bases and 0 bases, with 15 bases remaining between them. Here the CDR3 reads CATAPGSSSYEQYF. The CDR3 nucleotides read TGTGCCACAGCTCCGGGATCGAGCTCCTACGAGCAGTACTTC.

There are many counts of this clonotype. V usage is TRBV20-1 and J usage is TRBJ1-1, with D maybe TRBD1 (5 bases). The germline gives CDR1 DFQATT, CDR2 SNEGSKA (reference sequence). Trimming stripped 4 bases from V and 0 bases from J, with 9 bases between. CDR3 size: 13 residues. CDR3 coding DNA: TGCAGTGCTACAGGGTACGTGAACACTGAAGCTTTCTTT. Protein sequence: CSATGYVNTEAFF.

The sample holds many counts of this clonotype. As DNA, the CDR3 is TGCAGTGCTAGCAGGGGTGGGAGCAACAACGAGCAGTACTTC. This translates into CSASRGGSNNEQYF. The chain uses TRBV20-1 and TRBJ2-7; D is perhaps TRBD1 (6 bases). CDR3 length: 14 residues. Germline-derived CDR1 and CDR2 are DFQATT and SNEGSKA (reference sequence). Trimming took off 3 bases at V and 5 bases at J, with 17 bases between the two ends.

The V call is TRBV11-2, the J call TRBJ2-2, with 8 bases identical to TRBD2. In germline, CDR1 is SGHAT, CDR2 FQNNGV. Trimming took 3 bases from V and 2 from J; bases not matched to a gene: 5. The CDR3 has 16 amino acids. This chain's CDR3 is CASSFSSGRNTGELFF. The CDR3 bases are TGTGCCAGCAGCTTCTCTAGCGGGCGAAACACCGGGGAGCTGTTTTTT.

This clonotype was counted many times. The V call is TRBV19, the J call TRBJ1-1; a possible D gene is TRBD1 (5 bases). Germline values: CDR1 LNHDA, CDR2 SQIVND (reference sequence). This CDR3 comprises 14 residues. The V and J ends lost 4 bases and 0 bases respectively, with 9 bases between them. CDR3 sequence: CASSRAGMNTEAFF. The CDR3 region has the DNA TGTGCCAGTAGTAGGGCAGGGATGAACACTGAAGCTTTCTTT.

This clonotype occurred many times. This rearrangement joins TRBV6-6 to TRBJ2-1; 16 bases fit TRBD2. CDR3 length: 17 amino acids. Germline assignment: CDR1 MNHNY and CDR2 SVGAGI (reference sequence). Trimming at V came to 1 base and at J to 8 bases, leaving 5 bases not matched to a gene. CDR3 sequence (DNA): TGTGCCAGCAGTTACTTTGGGACTAGCGGGAGGGCCCATGAGCAGTTCTTC. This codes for CASSYFGTSGRAHEQFF.

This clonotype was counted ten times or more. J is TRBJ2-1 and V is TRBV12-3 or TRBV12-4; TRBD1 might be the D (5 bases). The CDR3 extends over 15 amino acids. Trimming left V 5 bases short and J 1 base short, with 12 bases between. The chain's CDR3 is CASSPDRMSYNEQFF. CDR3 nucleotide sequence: TGTGCCAGCAGTCCTGACAGAATGTCCTACAATGAGCAGTTCTTC.

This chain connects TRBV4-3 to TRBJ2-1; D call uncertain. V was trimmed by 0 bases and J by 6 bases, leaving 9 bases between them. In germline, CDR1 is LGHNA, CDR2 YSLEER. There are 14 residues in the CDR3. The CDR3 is CASSQERSFNEQFF. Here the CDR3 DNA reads TGCGCCAGCAGCCAAGAAAGGAGCTTCAATGAGCAGTTCTTC.

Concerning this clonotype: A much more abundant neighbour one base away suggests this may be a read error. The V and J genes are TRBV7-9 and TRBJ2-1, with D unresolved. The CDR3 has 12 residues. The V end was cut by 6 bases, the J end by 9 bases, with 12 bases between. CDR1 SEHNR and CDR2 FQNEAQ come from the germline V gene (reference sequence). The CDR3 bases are TGTGCCAGCAGGATCTCTGAGTGTGAGCAGTTCTTC. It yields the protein CASRISECEQFF.

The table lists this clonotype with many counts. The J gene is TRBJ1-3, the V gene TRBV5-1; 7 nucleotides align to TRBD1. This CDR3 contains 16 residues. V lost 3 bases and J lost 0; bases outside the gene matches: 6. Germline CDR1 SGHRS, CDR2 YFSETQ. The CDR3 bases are TGCGCCAGCAGCTCAGTGGACAGGAGCTCTGGAAACACCATATATTTT. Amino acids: CASSSVDRSSGNTIYF.

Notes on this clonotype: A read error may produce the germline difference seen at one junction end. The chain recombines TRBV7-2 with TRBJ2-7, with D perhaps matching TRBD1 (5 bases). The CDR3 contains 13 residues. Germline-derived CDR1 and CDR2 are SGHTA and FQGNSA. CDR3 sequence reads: CSSSLVRGNEQYF. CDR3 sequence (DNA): TGTTCCAGCAGCTTAGTAAGGGGTAACGAGCAGTACTTC.

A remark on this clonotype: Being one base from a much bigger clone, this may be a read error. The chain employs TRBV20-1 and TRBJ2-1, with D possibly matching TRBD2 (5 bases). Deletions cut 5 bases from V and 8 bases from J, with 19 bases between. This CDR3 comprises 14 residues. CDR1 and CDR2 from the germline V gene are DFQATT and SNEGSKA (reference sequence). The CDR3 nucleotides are TGCAGTGCTGAAAGCGAGAGGGTTGAGTATGAGCAGTTCTTC. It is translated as CSAESERVEYEQFF.

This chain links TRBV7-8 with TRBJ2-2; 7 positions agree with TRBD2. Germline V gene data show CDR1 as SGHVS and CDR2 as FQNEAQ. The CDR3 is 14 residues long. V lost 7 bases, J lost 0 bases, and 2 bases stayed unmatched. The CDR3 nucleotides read TGTGCCAGCATGAGCGGGACGAACACCGGGGAGCTGTTTTTT. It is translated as CASMSGTNTGELFF.

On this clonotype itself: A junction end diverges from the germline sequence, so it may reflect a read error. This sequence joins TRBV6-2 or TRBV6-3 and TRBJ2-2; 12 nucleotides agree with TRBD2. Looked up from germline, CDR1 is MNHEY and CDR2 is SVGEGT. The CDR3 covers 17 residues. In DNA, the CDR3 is TGTGCCAGCATTTACTCGACTAGCGGGAGCAACACCGGGGAGCTGTTTTTT. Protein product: CASIYSTSGSNTGELFF.

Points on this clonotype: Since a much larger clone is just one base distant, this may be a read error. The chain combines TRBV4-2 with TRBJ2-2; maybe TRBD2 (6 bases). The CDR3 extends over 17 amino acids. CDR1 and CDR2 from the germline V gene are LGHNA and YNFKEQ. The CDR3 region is CARSQDIGAGRRGELFF. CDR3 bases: TGTGCCAGGAGCCAAGATATCGGAGCAGGGAGGCGCGGGGAGCTGTTTTTT.

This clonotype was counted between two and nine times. CDR3 sequence (DNA): TGTGCCAGCAGCTCCGAGGGGACGCACACTTACGAGCAGTACTTC. As protein: CASSSEGTHTYEQYF. The V and J genes are TRBV7-2 and TRBJ2-7; either TRBD1 or TRBD2 may fit D (5 bases each). Trimming left V 4 bases short and J 4 bases short, with 17 bases between. The CDR3 runs 15 residues. Germline-derived CDR1 and CDR2 are SGHTA and FQGNSA. The whole variable domain, remainder taken from reference TRBV7-2 and TRBJ2-7, is GAGVSQSPSNKVTEKGKDVELRCDPISGHTALYWYRQSLGQGLEFLIYFQGNSAPDKSGLPSDRFSAERTGGSVSTLTIQRTQQEDSAVYLCASSSEGTHTYEQYFGPGTRLTVT.

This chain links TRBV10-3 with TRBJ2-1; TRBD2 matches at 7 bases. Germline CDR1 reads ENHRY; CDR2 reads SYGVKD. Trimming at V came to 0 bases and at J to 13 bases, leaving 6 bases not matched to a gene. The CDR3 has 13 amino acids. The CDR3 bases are TGTGCCATCAGTGAGTCTGAACTAGCGTCTCAGTTCTTC. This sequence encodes CAISESELASQFF.

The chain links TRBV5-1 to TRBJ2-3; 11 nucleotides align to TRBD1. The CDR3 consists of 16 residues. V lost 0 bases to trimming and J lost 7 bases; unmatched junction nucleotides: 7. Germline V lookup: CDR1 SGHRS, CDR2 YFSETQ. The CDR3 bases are TGCGCCAGCAGCTTGGCCAGGACAGGGGGCGCATATACGCAGTATTTT. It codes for CASSLARTGGAYTQYF.

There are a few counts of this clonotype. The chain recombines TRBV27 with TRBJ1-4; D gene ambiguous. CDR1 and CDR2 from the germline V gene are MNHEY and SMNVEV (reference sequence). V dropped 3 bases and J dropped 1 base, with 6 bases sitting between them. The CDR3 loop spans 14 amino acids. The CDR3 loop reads CASSFSGTNEKLFF. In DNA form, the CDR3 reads TGTGCCAGCAGTTTCTCAGGAACTAATGAAAAACTGTTTTTT.